This paragraph reports one TCR beta chain. The antigen is not known. These data are taken from a study of T cell responses to AZD1222 COVID-19 vaccine. Method: immunoSEQ multiplex PCR; TCRdb's copy keeps in-frame clones and lacks some. The sample consists of under 150,000 clones, about 92% of them appearing once. The length of the CDR3 is 15 residues. In germline, CDR1 is LGHNA, CDR2 YNFKEQ. V dropped 1 base and J dropped 3 bases, with 10 bases sitting between them. General study results and limits: Once two AZD1222 doses were given, Spike-specific TCR breadth and depth went up. The span of vaccine-associated CD4 TCRs extended across spike, with dominance at 160-218 and 743-854.

The material was peripheral blood, obtained on day 0 of AZD1222 vaccination. The TCR comes from an adult in good health. V gene TRBV4-2 combines with J gene TRBJ1-5, with no clear D. DNA for the CDR3: TGTGCCAGCAGCCAAGCATTTGGGGTCAATCAGCCCCAGCATTTT. Residues: CASSQAFGVNQPQHF.